A selection of T cell receptor beta chains follows, all from one sample in a study of beta chain features in type 1 diabetes. This table comes from immunoSEQ multiplex PCR, and its TCRdb copy is limited to in-frame clones, with some not included. The data show around 150,000 clones, 50% to 70% seen once. Specimen: naive CD4+ T cells from blood. The origin of the receptors is a man aged 30 to 39 with type 1 diabetes. Each CDR3 is given with its conserved first and last residue. The D gene is left open where the match is weak. Only some rows state a clone size, as once, few, many or a class for expanded clones.

>few|TRBJ2-3|TRBV7-9|.
TGTGCCAGCAGCTCCCACCCCGCAGATACGCAGTATTTT
CASSSHPADTQYF
>once|TRBJ2-1|TRBV9|.
TGTGCCAGCAGCGTAGTAACAGGCTCCTACAATGAGCAGTTCTTC
CASSVVTGSYNEQFF
>.|TRBJ2-3|TRBV7-2|.
TGTGCCAGCAGCTTATGGGCTGATCAGGCCGTAGATACGCAGTATTTT
CASSLWADQAVDTQYF
>few|TRBJ2-1|TRBV7-2|.
TGTGCCAGCAGCTACGACAGGGGAGGGGATGAGCAGTTCTTC
CASSYDRGGDEQFF
>.|TRBJ2-5|TRBV7-9|.
TGTGCCAGCAGCGAAGCTACCGGGAGAGAAGAGACCCAGTACTTC
CASSEATGREETQYF
>.|TRBJ2-1|TRBV9|TRBD2
TGTGCCAGCAGAGATATAGCGGGGGGATACAATGAGCAGTTCTTC
CASRDIAGGYNEQFF
>.|TRBJ2-1|TRBV6-6|.
TGTGCCAGCACCGGTATTTCGAGCTCCTACAATGAGCAGTTCTTC
CASTGISSSYNEQFF
>.|TRBJ1-5|TRBV6-6|.
TGTGCCAGCAGTCTTCAAAATAGCAATCAGCCCCAGCATTTT
CASSLQNSNQPQHF
>.|TRBJ2-3|TRBV4-3|.
TGCGCCAGCAGCCAAGTGATGGACACCGATACGCAGTATTTT
CASSQVMDTDTQYF
>.|TRBJ1-6|TRBV5-1|TRBD1
TGCGCCAGCAGCTTGTTGGGGACAGGGGTTAATTCACCCCTCCACTTT
CASSLLGTGVNSPLHF
>.|TRBJ1-1|TRBV9|.
TGTGCCAGCAGCGTTAGCAGGGACACTGAAGCTTTCTTT
CASSVSRDTEAFF
>few|TRBJ1-2|TRBV29-1|.
TGCAGCGTTGATAGGGGGACGGGCTTCTATGGCTACACCTTC
CSVDRGTGFYGYTF
>.|TRBJ2-4|TRBV5-1|.
TGCGCCAGCAGCTTGGGGCTTTCTATGGGAGCCAAAAACATTCAGTACTTC
CASSLGLSMGAKNIQYF
>.|TRBJ2-3|TRBV30|TRBD2
TGTGCCTGGGGCGCGGGGGTTACGCAGTATTTT
CAWGAGVTQYF
>.|TRBJ1-1|TRBV7-9|.
TGTGCCAGCAGCGTTAAGGGGACGAACACTGAAGCTTTCTTT
CASSVKGTNTEAFF
>.|TRBJ1-2|TRBV30|TRBD1
TGTGCCTGGAAAGGCCCAGGACAGGCAATAAGCTCCTACACCTTC
CAWKGPGQAISSYTF
>.|TRBJ2-1|TRBV9|TRBD2
TGTGCCAGCAGCCTCCTAGCGGGGGGGCACGATGAGCAGTTCTTC
CASSLLAGGHDEQFF
>.|TRBJ2-3|TRBV7-2|TRBD1
TGTGCCAGCAGCTTCCGGACAGGGGGAACAGATACGCAGTATTTT
CASSFRTGGTDTQYF
>.|TRBJ1-4|TRBV6-6|.
TGTGCCAGCAGTTCCGCCTCACAGATAAATGAAAAACTGTTTTTT
CASSSASQINEKLFF
>.|TRBJ2-1|TRBV9|TRBD2
TGTGCCAGCAGTGAGCGCGGGGGAATAATCTCCTACAATGAGCAGTTCTTC
CASSERGGIISYNEQFF
>.|TRBJ2-3|TRBV9|TRBD2
TGTGCCAGCAGCGTAATGGGCCTAGCGGCGGATACGCAGTATTTT
CASSVMGLAADTQYF
>few|TRBJ2-2|TRBV4-3|TRBD1
TGCGCCAGCAGCCAGGGGATAGACAGGGCCGGGGAGCTGTTTTTT
CASSQGIDRAGELFF
>.|TRBJ2-2|TRBV28|.
TGTGCCAGCACACTCTCGGGTACCGGGGAGCTGTTTTTT
CASTLSGTGELFF
>few|TRBJ2-3|TRBV29-1|TRBD1
TGCAGCGGGAGGCTTGGACAGGGAAAGGGCACAGATACGCAGTATTTT
CSGRLGQGKGTDTQYF
>.|TRBJ2-7|TRBV20-1|.
TGCAGTGCTAGAGGTAACTACGAGCAGTACTTC
CSARGNYEQYF
>.|TRBJ2-5|TRBV4-1|TRBD1
TGCGCCAGCAGCCAGGACAGGCTACTACAAGAGACCCAGTACTTC
CASSQDRLLQETQYF
>.|TRBJ2-1|TRBV29-1|TRBD2
TGCAGTGCTAGGGAGGGCCCCCCCTACAATGAGCAGTTCTTC
CSAREGPPYNEQFF